Below, 9 T cell receptor beta chains from the same sample are listed, as sequenced in a study of cytomegalovirus exposure and HLA in healthy donors. The repertoire was sequenced with immunoSEQ multiplex PCR; TCRdb's copy has only in-frame clones and lacks some. The sample carries approximately 180,000 clones, about 82% recorded once. Sequenced input: PBMCs. Every receptor here comes from a woman younger than 30 in good health and CMV-seronegative.

The chain employs TRBV19 and TRBJ1-2; a possible D gene is TRBD1 (6 bases). CDR3 length equals 13 residues. V gave up 9 bases and J gave up 4 bases, with 15 bases separating them. From germline, CDR1 is LNHDA and CDR2 SQIVND (reference sequence). As DNA, the CDR3 is TGTGCCAGCACAGACAGGAGCGGCTATGGCTACACCTTC. Its translation: CASTDRSGYGYTF.

The chain links TRBV5-6 to TRBJ2-7; 7 bases are a match to TRBD1. Per germline, CDR1 SGHDT and CDR2 YYEEEE. Trimming took 4 bases from V and 1 from J; bases not matched to a gene: 8. The CDR3 consists of 15 residues. The CDR3 region is CASSTRTGESYEQYF. CDR3 in DNA: TGTGCCAGCAGCACCAGGACAGGTGAATCCTACGAGCAGTACTTC.

This rearrangement joins TRBV7-7 to TRBJ2-3, with D perhaps TRBD1 (6 bases). This CDR3 is built from 15 residues. Germline V CDR1 and CDR2: SSHAT, FNYEAQ (reference sequence). Trimming removed 0 bases at V and 2 bases at J, with 9 bases between. The CDR3 reads CASSLAQGPTDTQYF. CDR3 in DNA: TGTGCCAGCAGCTTAGCTCAGGGGCCCACAGATACGCAGTATTTT.

This chain links TRBV25-1 with TRBJ1-1; no clear D. The CDR3 loop spans 13 amino acids. Germline V gives CDR1 MGHDK, CDR2 SYGVNS. V dropped 5 bases and J dropped 5 bases, with 12 bases sitting between them. As DNA, the CDR3 is TGTGCCAGCAGTCCCCGGGTCCGAACTGAAGCTTTCTTT. The encoded protein is CASSPRVRTEAFF.

The chain links TRBV11-3 to TRBJ1-4; no firm D call. Trimming pared 3 bases from V and 3 bases from J, leaving 11 bases between. Looked up from germline, CDR1 is SGHNT and CDR2 is YENEEA. CDR3 length equals 15 residues. CDR3 amino acids: CASSLTSSPNEKLFF. CDR3 nucleotides: TGTGCCAGCAGCTTGACAAGTTCGCCTAATGAAAAACTGTTTTTT.

V and J are TRBV5-4 and TRBJ2-7; a weak D match, TRBD1 (5 bases). The CDR3 covers 15 residues. Germline assignment: CDR1 SGHNT and CDR2 YYREEE (reference sequence). V lost 0 bases to trimming and J lost 1 base, with 11 bases between them. CDR3 coding DNA: TGTGCCAGCAGCTTGGACAGGTCGGCTTCCTACGAGCAGTACTTC. It translates to CASSLDRSASYEQYF.

The genes are TRBV14 and TRBJ2-1, with D perhaps TRBD1 (5 bases). V lost 4 bases, J lost 5 bases, and 12 bases lay in between. CDR1 is SGHDN, CDR2 FVKESK, per germline. CDR3 length: 14 amino acids. CDR3 sequence (DNA): TGTGCCAGCAGCCGACTGTGGGGCGACAATGAGCAGTTCTTC. This codes for CASSRLWGDNEQFF.

The V gene is TRBV4-2, the J gene TRBJ1-5; TRBD1 agrees at 9 bases. Germline values: CDR1 LGHNA, CDR2 YNFKEQ. V shed 3 bases, J shed 4 bases, and the junction held 1 base outside the gene matches. The CDR3 length is 14 residues. The CDR3 protein is CASSQGTGNQPQHF. For the CDR3, the DNA is TGTGCCAGCAGCCAGGGGACAGGGAATCAGCCCCAGCATTTT.

This rearrangement joins TRBV7-3 to TRBJ2-5; TRBD2 might be the D (6 bases). Germline V gene data show CDR1 as SGHTA and CDR2 as FQGTGA. The V end lost 5 bases, the J end lost 4 bases, and 14 bases lay between the germline ends. CDR3 length: 14 amino acids. This CDR3 is CASSKSGSRETQYF. The DNA for the CDR3 is TGTGCCAGCAGCAAGAGCGGGTCTAGAGAGACCCAGTACTTC.